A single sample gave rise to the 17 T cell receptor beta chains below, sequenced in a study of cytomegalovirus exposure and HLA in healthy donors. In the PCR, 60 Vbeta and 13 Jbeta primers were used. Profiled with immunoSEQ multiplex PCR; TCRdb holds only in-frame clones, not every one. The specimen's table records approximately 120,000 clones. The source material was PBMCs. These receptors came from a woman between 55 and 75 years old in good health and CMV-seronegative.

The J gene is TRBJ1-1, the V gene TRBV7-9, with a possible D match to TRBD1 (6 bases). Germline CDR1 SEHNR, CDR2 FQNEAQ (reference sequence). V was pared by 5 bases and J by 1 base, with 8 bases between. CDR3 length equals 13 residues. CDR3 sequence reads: CASSRTANTEAFF. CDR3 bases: TGTGCCAGCAGCCGGACAGCGAACACTGAAGCTTTCTTT.

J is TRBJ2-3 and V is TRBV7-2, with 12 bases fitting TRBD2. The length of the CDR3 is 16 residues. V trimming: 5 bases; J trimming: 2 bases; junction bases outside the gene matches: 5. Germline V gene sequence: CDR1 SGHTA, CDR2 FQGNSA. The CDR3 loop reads CASSVRLAGATDTQYF. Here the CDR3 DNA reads TGTGCCAGCAGCGTGAGACTAGCGGGGGCCACAGATACGCAGTATTTT.

This CDR3 is CASSVRGGTGSGNTIYF. The CDR3 region has the DNA TGTGCCAGCAGCGTACGCGGCGGGACAGGGTCGGGAAACACCATATATTTT. The rearrangement uses TRBV7-2 and TRBJ1-3; 9 positions agree with TRBD1. The CDR3 totals 17 residues. Germline V gene sequence: CDR1 SGHTA, CDR2 FQGNSA. J was trimmed by 4 bases and V by 5 bases; bases with no gene match: 12.

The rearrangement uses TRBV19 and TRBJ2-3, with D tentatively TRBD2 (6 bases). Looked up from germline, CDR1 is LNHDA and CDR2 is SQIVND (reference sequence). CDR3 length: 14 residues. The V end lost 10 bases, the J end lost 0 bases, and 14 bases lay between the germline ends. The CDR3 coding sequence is TGTGCCACAAACCGGGGGTCTAGCACAGATACGCAGTATTTT. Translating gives CATNRGSSTDTQYF.

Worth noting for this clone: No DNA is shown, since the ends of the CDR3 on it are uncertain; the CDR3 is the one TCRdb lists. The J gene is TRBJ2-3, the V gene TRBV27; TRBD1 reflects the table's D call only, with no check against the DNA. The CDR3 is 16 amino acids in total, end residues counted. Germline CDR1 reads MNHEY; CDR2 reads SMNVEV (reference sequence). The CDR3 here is CASSLFLSVGTDTQYF.

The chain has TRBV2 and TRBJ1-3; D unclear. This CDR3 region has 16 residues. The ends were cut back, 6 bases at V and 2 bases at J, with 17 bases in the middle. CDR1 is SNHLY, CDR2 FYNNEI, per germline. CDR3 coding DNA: TGTGCCAGCAGCGAAACACCACAGTGGCCTGGAAACACCATATATTTT. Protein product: CASSETPQWPGNTIYF.

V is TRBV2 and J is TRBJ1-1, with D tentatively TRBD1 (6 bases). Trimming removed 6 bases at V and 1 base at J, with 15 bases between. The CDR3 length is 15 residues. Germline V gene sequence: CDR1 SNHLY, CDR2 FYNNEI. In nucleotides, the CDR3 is TGTGCCAGCAGCGGGGAAGGACAGCGGAACACTGAAGCTTTCTTT. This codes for CASSGEGQRNTEAFF.

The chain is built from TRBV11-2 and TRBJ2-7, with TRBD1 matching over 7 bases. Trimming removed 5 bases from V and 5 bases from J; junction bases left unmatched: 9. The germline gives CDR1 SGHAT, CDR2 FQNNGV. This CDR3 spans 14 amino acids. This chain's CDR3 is CASSPRQGSNEQYF. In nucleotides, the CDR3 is TGTGCCAGCAGCCCCCGACAGGGTAGCAACGAGCAGTACTTC.

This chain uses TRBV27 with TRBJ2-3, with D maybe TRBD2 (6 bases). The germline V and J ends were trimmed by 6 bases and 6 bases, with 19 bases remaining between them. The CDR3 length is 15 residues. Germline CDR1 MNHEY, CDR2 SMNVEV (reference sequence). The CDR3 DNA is TGTGCCAGCAGCCGCGGACTATGGGGAAGGGATACGCAGTATTTT. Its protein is CASSRGLWGRDTQYF.

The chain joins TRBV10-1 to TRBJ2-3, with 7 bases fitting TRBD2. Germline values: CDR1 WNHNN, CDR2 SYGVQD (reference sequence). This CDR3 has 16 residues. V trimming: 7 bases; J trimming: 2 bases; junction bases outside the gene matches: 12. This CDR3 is CASKIAGRPSTDTQYF. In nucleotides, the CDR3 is TGCGCCAGCAAGATAGCGGGTAGGCCCTCCACAGATACGCAGTATTTT.

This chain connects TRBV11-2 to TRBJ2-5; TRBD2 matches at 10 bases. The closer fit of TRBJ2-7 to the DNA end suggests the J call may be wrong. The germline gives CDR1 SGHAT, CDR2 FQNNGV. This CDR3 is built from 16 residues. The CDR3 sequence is CASSRWSGRAADEQYF. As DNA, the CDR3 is TGTGCCAGCAGCCGGTGGAGCGGGAGGGCCGCCGACGAGCAGTACTTC.

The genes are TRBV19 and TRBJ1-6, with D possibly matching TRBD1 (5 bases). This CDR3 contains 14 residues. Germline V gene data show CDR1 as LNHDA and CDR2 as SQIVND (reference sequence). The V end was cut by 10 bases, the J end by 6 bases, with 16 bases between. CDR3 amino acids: CATGVGGANSPLHF. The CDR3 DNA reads TGTGCCACGGGGGTTGGGGGAGCTAATTCACCCCTCCACTTT.

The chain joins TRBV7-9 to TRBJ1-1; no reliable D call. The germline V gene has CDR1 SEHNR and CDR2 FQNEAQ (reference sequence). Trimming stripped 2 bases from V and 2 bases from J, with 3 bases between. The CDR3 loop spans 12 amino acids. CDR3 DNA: TGTGCCAGCAGCTTAATAAACACTGAAGCTTTCTTT. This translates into CASSLINTEAFF.

As DNA, the CDR3 is TGTGCCAGCAGCCAAGGGTCTAGCGGGGCCCCCTACAATGAGCAGTTCTTC. Its protein product is CASSQGSSGAPYNEQFF. The genes are TRBV7-3 and TRBJ2-1; 9 bases match TRBD2. CDR1 is SGHTA and CDR2 is FQGTGA in the germline V gene. The CDR3 extends over 17 amino acids. V trimming: 5 bases; J trimming: 2 bases; junction bases outside the gene matches: 10. The entire variable domain, with the rest obtained from reference TRBV7-3 and TRBJ2-1, is as follows: GAGVSQTPSNKVTEKGKYVELRCDPISGHTALYWYRQSLGQGPEFLIYFQGTGAADDSGLPNDRFFAVRPEGSVSTLKIQRTERGDSAVYLCASSQGSSGAPYNEQFFGPGTRLTVL.

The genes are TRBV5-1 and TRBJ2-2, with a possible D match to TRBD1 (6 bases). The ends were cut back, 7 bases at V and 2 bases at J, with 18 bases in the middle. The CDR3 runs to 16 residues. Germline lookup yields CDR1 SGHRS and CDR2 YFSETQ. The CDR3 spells CASRRGQQINTGELFF. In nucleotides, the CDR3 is TGCGCCAGCCGCCGGGGACAACAGATTAACACCGGGGAGCTGTTTTTT.

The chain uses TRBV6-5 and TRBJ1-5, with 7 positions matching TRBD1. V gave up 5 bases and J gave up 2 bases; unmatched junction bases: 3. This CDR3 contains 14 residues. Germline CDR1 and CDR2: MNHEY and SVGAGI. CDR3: CASSPTGGNQPQHF. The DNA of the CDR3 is TGTGCCAGCAGTCCAACAGGGGGCAATCAGCCCCAGCATTTT.

CDR3: CASRASGGTVENTGELFF. CDR3 DNA: TGTGCCAGCAGGGCTAGCGGGGGGACCGTGGAGAACACCGGGGAGCTGTTTTTT. The chain carries TRBV28 and TRBJ2-2; 11 bases map to TRBD2. The CDR3 contains 18 residues. Trimming removed 6 bases from V and 1 base from J; junction bases left unmatched: 10. Germline lookup yields CDR1 MDHEN and CDR2 SYDVKM. Looking up the rest from reference TRBV28 and TRBJ2-2 gives the full variable domain: DVKVTQSSRYLVKRTGEKVFLECVQDMDHENMFWYRQDPGLGLRLIYFSYDVKMKEKGDIPEGYSVSREKKERFSLILESASTNQTSMYLCASRASGGTVENTGELFFGEGSRLTVL.